The sequence of this T cell receptor (beta chain) was determined in a study of blood T cell repertoires in COVID-19. Study as a whole: From T cells, B-cell-depleted T cells, or PBMCs came the material, which was cDNA or gDNA.

There are 17 residues in the CDR3. Germline V CDR1 and CDR2: SNHLY, FYNNEI. The J segment lost 3 bases and the V segment lost 4 bases, leaving 9 bases of the junction unmatched. Some clones are missing from TCRdb's copy, which holds only in-frame ones; the method was immunoSEQ multiplex PCR. The profile covers approximately 24,000 clones, with more than 70% appearing a single time and roughly 31% taken by the ten largest. Sequencing was performed on peripheral blood. The chain has TRBV2 and TRBJ1-5; 10 bases are a match to TRBD1. This receptor was obtained from a human donor in a cohort sampled during active COVID-19. CDR3 DNA: TGTGCCAGCAGTGGACAGGGGGCGATAAGGGTCAATCAGCCCCAGCATTTT. It codes for CASSGQGAIRVNQPQHF.